The clone carrying this T cell receptor (beta chain) has at least ten counts. What it binds is not known. Primed by a sample-barcoded 5' primer and a J-beta primer mix, a second PCR proceeded for 7 to 11 cycles. Each CDR3 protein gets one entry after TCRdb re-called the 5' RACE reads with MiXCR. The sample includes about 930,000 distinct CDR3 sequences, about 27% seen only once; the top ten take about a tenth. This entry belongs to a study of blood T cells in healthy people across ages. This CDR3 region has 14 residues. V was pared by 0 bases and J by 9 bases, with 13 bases between. Germline CDR1 reads SGHRS; CDR2 reads YFSETQ. Study-level findings and limits: TCR beta diversity, measured per million T cells, fell in a roughly linear way with age.

This same sample was also part of a study on T cells of mothers and their children. That paper notes: Once extracted, all RNA went into cDNA synthesis at approximately 1.6 ug per 15 ul. Addition of sample barcodes and 2-4 random nucleotides occurred through the M1S primer of the second PCR.

The sample consisted of blood. The clonotype comes from a woman aged 40-49 years in good health. The rearrangement joins TRBV5-1 to TRBJ2-1; D might be TRBD1 (6 bases). The CDR3: CASSLDPGAGEQFF. In nucleotides, the CDR3 is TGCGCCAGCAGCTTGGATCCAGGGGCCGGTGAGCAGTTCTTC. Full variable domain (remainder filled in from reference TRBV5-1 and TRBJ2-1): KAGVTQTPRYLIKTRGQQVTLSCSPISGHRSVSWYQQTPGQGLQFLFEYFSETQRNKGNFPGRFSGRQFSNSRSEMNVSTLELGDSALYLCASSLDPGAGEQFFGPGTRLTVL.